The entry below describes one TCR beta chain. The V gene's germline CDR1 is SGHTA and CDR2 FQGNSA. V lost 2 bases and J 3 bases, leaving 20 bases between the germline ends. This CDR3 is built from 17 residues. The data belong to a study of T cell changes during pregnancy in multiple sclerosis. Sequencing was performed with immunoSEQ multiplex PCR; in TCRdb, only in-frame clones are kept and a portion is missing. Of some 54,000 clones in the sample, approximately 94% are singletons; the top ten hold less than 4.5%. This clonotype was sampled from a female donor with multiple sclerosis, enrolled in a pregnancy study. The chain is built from TRBV7-2 and TRBJ2-7, with D possibly matching TRBD2 (6 bases). The starting material was CD8+ T cells from peripheral blood mononuclear cells, obtained in the third trimester of pregnancy. This CDR3 is CASSLYHLTSRDYEQYF. CDR3 nucleotides: TGTGCCAGCAGCTTATACCACTTGACTAGTCGTGACTACGAGCAGTACTTC.